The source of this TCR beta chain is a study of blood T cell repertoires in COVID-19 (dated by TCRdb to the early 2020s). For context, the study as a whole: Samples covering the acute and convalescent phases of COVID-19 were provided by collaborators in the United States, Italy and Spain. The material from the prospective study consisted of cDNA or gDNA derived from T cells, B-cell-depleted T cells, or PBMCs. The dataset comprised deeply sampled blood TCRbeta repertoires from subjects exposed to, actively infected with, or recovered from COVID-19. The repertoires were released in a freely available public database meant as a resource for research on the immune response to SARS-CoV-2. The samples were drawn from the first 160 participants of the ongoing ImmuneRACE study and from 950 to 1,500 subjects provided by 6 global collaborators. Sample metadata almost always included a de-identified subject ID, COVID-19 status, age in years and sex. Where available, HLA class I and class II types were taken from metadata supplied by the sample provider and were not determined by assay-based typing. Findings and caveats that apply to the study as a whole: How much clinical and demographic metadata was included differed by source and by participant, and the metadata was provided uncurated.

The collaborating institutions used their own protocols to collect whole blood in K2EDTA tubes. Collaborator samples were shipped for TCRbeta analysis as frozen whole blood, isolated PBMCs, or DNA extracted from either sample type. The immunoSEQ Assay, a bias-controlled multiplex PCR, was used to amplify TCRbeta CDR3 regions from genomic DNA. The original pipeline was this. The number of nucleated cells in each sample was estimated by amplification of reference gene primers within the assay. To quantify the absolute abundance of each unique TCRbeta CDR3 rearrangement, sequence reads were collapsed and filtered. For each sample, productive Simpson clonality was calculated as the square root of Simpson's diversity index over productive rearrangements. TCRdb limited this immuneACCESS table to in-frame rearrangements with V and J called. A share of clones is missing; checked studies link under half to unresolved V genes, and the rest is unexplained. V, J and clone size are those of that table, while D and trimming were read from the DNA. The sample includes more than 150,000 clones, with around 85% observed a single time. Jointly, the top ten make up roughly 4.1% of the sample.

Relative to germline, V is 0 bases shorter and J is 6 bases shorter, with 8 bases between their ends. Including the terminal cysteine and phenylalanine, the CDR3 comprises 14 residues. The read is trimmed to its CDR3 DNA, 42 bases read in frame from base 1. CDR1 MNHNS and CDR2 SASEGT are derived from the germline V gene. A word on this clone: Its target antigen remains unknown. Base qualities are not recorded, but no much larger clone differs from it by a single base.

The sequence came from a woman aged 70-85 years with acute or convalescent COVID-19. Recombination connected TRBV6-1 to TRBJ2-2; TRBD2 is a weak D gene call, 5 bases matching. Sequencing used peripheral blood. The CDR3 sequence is CASSEATTSGELFF. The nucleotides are TGTGCCAGCAGTGAAGCGACTACCTCCGGGGAGCTGTTTTTT.